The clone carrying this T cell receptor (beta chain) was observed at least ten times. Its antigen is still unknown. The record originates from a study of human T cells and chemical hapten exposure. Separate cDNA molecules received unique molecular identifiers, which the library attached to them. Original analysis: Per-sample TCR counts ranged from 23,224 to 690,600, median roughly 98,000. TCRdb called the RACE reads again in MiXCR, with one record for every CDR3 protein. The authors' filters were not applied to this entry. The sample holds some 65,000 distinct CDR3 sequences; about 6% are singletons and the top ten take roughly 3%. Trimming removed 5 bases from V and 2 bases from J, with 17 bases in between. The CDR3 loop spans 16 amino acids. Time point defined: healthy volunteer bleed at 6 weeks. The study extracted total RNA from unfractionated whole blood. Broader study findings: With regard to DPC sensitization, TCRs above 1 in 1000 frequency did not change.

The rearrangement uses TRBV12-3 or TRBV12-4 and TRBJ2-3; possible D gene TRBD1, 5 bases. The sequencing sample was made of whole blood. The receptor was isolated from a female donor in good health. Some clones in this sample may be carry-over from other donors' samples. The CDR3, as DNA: TGTGCCAGCAGTCCTCAGGGTGTACTCCTCACAGATACGCAGTATTTT. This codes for CASSPQGVLLTDTQYF.